The 17 T cell receptor beta chains below all came from one sample that was sequenced in a study of cytomegalovirus exposure and HLA in healthy donors. 60 Vbeta and 13 Jbeta primers were used in PCR. The method was immunoSEQ multiplex PCR; TCRdb's version includes in-frame clones alone and lacks a portion of them. The sample shows 100,000 to 150,000 clones, around 80% of them seen only once. Sequencing used PBMCs. These receptors came from a man aged 45-65 years in good health and CMV-seronegative.

This clone was observed a handful of times. The chain carries TRBV10-2 and TRBJ1-2; D is perhaps TRBD1 (5 bases). This CDR3 has 13 amino acids. V gave up 2 bases and J gave up 9 bases, with 13 bases separating them. CDR1 is WSHSY, CDR2 SAAADI, per germline. The CDR3 protein is CASSEGGDRSYTF. CDR3 nucleotides: TGCGCCAGCAGTGAGGGGGGGGATAGGAGCTACACCTTC.

This chain links TRBV7-2 with TRBJ2-5, with 8 bases matching TRBD2. CDR1 is SGHTA and CDR2 is FQGNSA in the germline V gene. The CDR3 loop spans 15 amino acids. J was trimmed by 5 bases and V by 3 bases; bases with no gene match: 8. As DNA, the CDR3 is TGTGCCAGCAGCTTGAACGGGGGGGCCCGGGAGACCCAGTACTTC. Its translation: CASSLNGGARETQYF. Based on the CDR3 plus reference TRBV7-2 and TRBJ2-5, the full variable domain is GAGVSQSPSNKVTEKGKDVELRCDPISGHTALYWYRQSLGQGLEFLIYFQGNSAPDKSGLPSDRFSAERTGGSVSTLTIQRTQQEDSAVYLCASSLNGGARETQYFGPGTRLLVL.

The chain employs TRBV7-9 and TRBJ1-2; 10 bases agree with TRBD1. V was pared by 4 bases and J by 1 base, with 6 bases of the junction left unmatched. The germline CDR1 and CDR2 sequences are SEHNR and FQNEAQ (reference sequence). The CDR3 runs to 16 residues. The CDR3 DNA follows: TGTGCCAGCAGCTCGCGGACAGGGGGGTTTAACTATGGCTACACCTTC. This sequence encodes CASSSRTGGFNYGYTF.

About this clone: The junction differs from germline at one of its ends, possibly a read error. V usage is TRBV7-2 and J usage is TRBJ2-7; TRBD1 agrees at 7 bases. This CDR3 spans 12 amino acids. The germline gives CDR1 SGHTA, CDR2 FQGNSA. The CDR3, as DNA: TGTGCCCGCAGCGCGACAGGGAACGAGCAGTACTTC. Amino acid sequence: CARSATGNEQYF. Full variable domain (rest looked up from reference TRBV7-2 and TRBJ2-7): GAGVSQSPSNKVTEKGKDVELRCDPISGHTALYWYRQSLGQGLEFLIYFQGNSAPDKSGLPSDRFSAERTGGSVSTLTIQRTQQEDSAVYLCARSATGNEQYFGPGTRLTVT.

The gene calls are TRBV5-5 and TRBJ1-5; TRBD1 is a possible D gene (6 bases). The CDR3 contains 14 residues. Germline assignment: CDR1 SGHKS and CDR2 YYEKEE (reference sequence). V lost 1 base to trimming and J lost 8 bases, with 13 bases between them. The CDR3 loop reads CASSLQQGSKPQHF. The CDR3 nucleotides read TGTGCCAGCAGCTTGCAGCAGGGGTCGAAGCCCCAGCATTTT. The variable domain in full, with the rest retrieved from reference TRBV5-5 and TRBJ1-5, is DAGVTQSPTHLIKTRGQQVTLRCSPISGHKSVSWYQQVLGQGPQFIFQYYEKEERGRGNFPDRFSARQFPNYSSELNVNALLLGDSALYLCASSLQQGSKPQHFGDGTRLSIL.

The rearrangement uses TRBV4-2 and TRBJ2-1, with TRBD2 as a possible D gene (6 bases). CDR1 is LGHNA and CDR2 is YNFKEQ in the germline V gene. Trimming pared 0 bases from V and 7 bases from J, leaving 13 bases between. The CDR3 covers 15 residues. CDR3 in DNA: TGTGCCAGCAGCCAAGATTCGGGAGTAGGGAATGAGCAGTTCTTC. Translation: CASSQDSGVGNEQFF.

The chain joins TRBV5-1 to TRBJ2-3, with 13 bases identical to TRBD2. Germline assignment: CDR1 SGHRS and CDR2 YFSETQ. CDR3 size: 16 residues. The junction had 6 bases not matched to a gene; V was cut back by 4 bases and J by 4 bases. As DNA, the CDR3 is TGCGCCAGCAGCCCATTACTAGCGGGGGGGCCAGATACGCAGTATTTT. It encodes CASSPLLAGGPDTQYF.

The genes are TRBV6-6 and TRBJ1-2; D gene uncertain. The CDR3 spans 15 residues. Germline CDR1 and CDR2: MNHNY and SVGAGI (reference sequence). V was trimmed by 2 bases and J by 5 bases, leaving 15 bases between them. The CDR3 DNA sequence: TGTGCCAGCAGTTACCCGGAGGTGGGAGTATATGGCTACACCTTC. Translated: CASSYPEVGVYGYTF.

This clone was found a few times. The rearrangement uses TRBV7-2 and TRBJ1-2; D ambiguous. The germline V gene encodes CDR1 SGHTA and CDR2 FQGNSA. The CDR3 has 16 residues. Trimming shortened V by 1 base and J by 0 bases, and 12 bases separated the two germline ends. Here the CDR3 DNA reads TGTGCCAGCAGCTTAGGGGCGTCGGGAGCTAACTATGGCTACACCTTC. It yields the protein CASSLGASGANYGYTF.

The V gene is TRBV5-1, the J gene TRBJ2-5; 11 bases are shared with TRBD2. Germline trimming cut 4 bases from V and 4 bases from J; bases unmatched to any gene: 9. The CDR3 length is 16 residues. Germline values: CDR1 SGHRS, CDR2 YFSETQ. The CDR3 region is CASSPGTSGFAETQYF. As DNA, the CDR3 is TGCGCCAGCAGCCCCGGGACTAGCGGATTTGCAGAGACCCAGTACTTC.

The chain couples TRBV28 to TRBJ1-1; D not certain. Between the trimmed V and J ends, which lost 6 bases and 6 bases, there was a span of 11 bases. Germline CDR1 MDHEN, CDR2 SYDVKM. The CDR3 extends over 12 amino acids. DNA of the CDR3: TGTGCCAGCAGATTTCGGTTGGCTGAAGCTTTCTTT. Protein: CASRFRLAEAFF.

The V and J genes are TRBV7-2 and TRBJ2-3; TRBD1 matches 7 bases. Per the germline V gene, CDR1 is SGHTA and CDR2 is FQGNSA. CDR3 length: 16 residues. V lost 5 bases, J lost 0 bases, and 8 bases stayed unmatched. CDR3 region: CASSRGQHASTDTQYF. The CDR3 region has the DNA TGTGCCAGCAGCCGGGGACAGCATGCTAGCACAGATACGCAGTATTTT. Supplemented by reference TRBV7-2 and TRBJ2-3, the full variable domain reads GAGVSQSPSNKVTEKGKDVELRCDPISGHTALYWYRQSLGQGLEFLIYFQGNSAPDKSGLPSDRFSAERTGGSVSTLTIQRTQQEDSAVYLCASSRGQHASTDTQYFGPGTRLTVL.

The gene calls are TRBV19 and TRBJ1-6; unclear D gene. Germline CDR1 is LNHDA and CDR2 is SQIVND (reference sequence). V was shortened by 3 bases and J by 8 bases, with 11 bases between the two germline ends. The CDR3 runs to 14 residues. CDR3: CASSIQASDSPLHF. The DNA for the CDR3 is TGTGCCAGTAGTATTCAGGCCTCCGATTCACCCCTCCACTTT.

In its sample, this clone was seen a few times. The chain is built from TRBV29-1 and TRBJ1-2; 7 nucleotides match TRBD1. The V and J ends lost 4 bases and 4 bases, in that order; junction bases with no gene match: 0. CDR1 and CDR2 (germline): SQVTM, ANQGSEA. CDR3 length: 11 amino acids. CDR3 nucleotide sequence: TGCAGCGTTGGGGACAGCTATGGCTACACCTTC. Amino acid sequence: CSVGDSYGYTF. The full variable domain, its missing parts supplied by reference TRBV29-1 and TRBJ1-2, is SAVISQKPSRDICQRGTSLTIQCQVDSQVTMMFWYRQQPGQSLTLIATANQGSEATYESGFVIDKFPISRPNLTFSTLTVSNMSPEDSSIYLCSVGDSYGYTFGSGTRLTVV.

This sequence joins TRBV29-1 and TRBJ1-1, with 10 positions matching TRBD1. The CDR3 has 14 residues. V lost 7 bases and J lost 2; bases outside the gene matches: 7. Germline CDR1 is SQVTM and CDR2 is ANQGSEA. The DNA for the CDR3 is TGCAGCGCCCCGACAGGGGGCTTTAACACTGAAGCTTTCTTT. It specifies CSAPTGGFNTEAFF.

Notes on this clone: The same CDR3 is also encoded by other DNA sequences in this sample. The V and J genes are TRBV2 and TRBJ1-6, with 9 bases aligning to TRBD1. There are 13 residues in the CDR3. J was trimmed by 8 bases and V by 5 bases; bases with no gene match: 1. CDR1 and CDR2 from the germline V gene are SNHLY and FYNNEI. The CDR3 bases are TGTGCCAGCAGTCGGGACAGGGATTCACCCCTCCACTTT. It codes for CASSRDRDSPLHF. The whole variable domain, filled in from reference TRBV2 and TRBJ1-6, reads EPEVTQTPSHQVTQMGQEVILRCVPISNHLYFYWYRQILGQKVEFLVSFYNNEISEKSEIFDDQFSVERPDGSNFTLKIRSTKLEDSAMYFCASSRDRDSPLHFGNGTRLTVT.

The chain joins TRBV19 to TRBJ1-1, with TRBD1 identical over 9 bases. V shed 5 bases and J 1 base; nucleotides not matched to a gene: 5. The V gene's germline CDR1 is LNHDA and CDR2 SQIVND (reference sequence). This CDR3 has 15 residues. The CDR3 region has the DNA TGTGCCAGTAGTTCACAGGGGGCGCGGAACACTGAAGCTTTCTTT. Translated: CASSSQGARNTEAFF.